Following are 16 T cell receptor beta chains from one sample sequenced in a study of shared clonotypes between healthy human individuals. Data came from immunoSEQ multiplex PCR; TCRdb stores just in-frame clones and leaves some out. The sample records over 400,000 clones, almost 80% being singletons. Specimen: PBMCs. The receptors originated from a woman aged 40 to 50 in good health. Some clones in this sample may be carry-over from other donors' samples.

This chain connects TRBV7-6 to TRBJ2-1; no clear D. Germline V gene data show CDR1 as SGHVS and CDR2 as FNYEAQ. V lost 4 bases to trimming and J lost 8 bases, with 12 bases between them. This CDR3 comprises 13 residues. CDR3 protein: CASSSNRLHEQFF. For the CDR3, the DNA is TGTGCCAGCAGCTCAAACCGGTTGCATGAGCAGTTCTTC.

V gene TRBV5-4 combines with J gene TRBJ1-3, with D possibly matching TRBD1 (5 bases). The CDR3 is made up of 16 amino acids. The V end lost 4 bases, the J end lost 1 base, and 15 bases lay between the germline ends. CDR1 and CDR2 from the germline V gene are SGHNT and YYREEE (reference sequence). CDR3 sequence: CASSRTHGGSGNTIYF. The CDR3 region has the DNA TGTGCCAGCAGCCGGACCCATGGGGGGTCTGGAAACACCATATATTTT. Drawing the rest from reference TRBV5-4 and TRBJ1-3, the complete variable domain is ETGVTQSPTHLIKTRGQQVTLRCSSQSGHNTVSWYQQALGQGPQFIFQYYREEENGRGNFPPRFSGLQFPNYSSELNVNALELDDSALYLCASSRTHGGSGNTIYFGEGSWLTVV.

The CDR3 reads CASSLVPTGCNQPQHF. The CDR3, as DNA: TGTGCCAGCAGCTTAGTCCCCACAGGATGCAATCAGCCCCAGCATTTT. The V gene is TRBV11-3, the J gene TRBJ1-5, with D possibly TRBD1 on 5 matching bases. Per the germline V gene, CDR1 is SGHNT and CDR2 is YENEEA. V was clipped by 1 base and J by 2 bases, with 12 bases between them. CDR3 size: 16 residues.

The chain employs TRBV5-1 and TRBJ2-3; TRBD1 agrees at 11 bases. The CDR3 runs to 15 residues. Trimming removed 2 bases from V and 6 bases from J; junction bases left unmatched: 5. Germline V gives CDR1 SGHRS, CDR2 YFSETQ. Here the CDR3 DNA reads TGCGCCAGCAGCTTAGGGACAGGGGGTAGCGATACGCAGTATTTT. The encoded protein is CASSLGTGGSDTQYF.

In the case of this clone: This is likely an artifact of a read error, given a far larger clone one base away. The chain couples TRBV7-9 to TRBJ2-2; 10 bases are a match to TRBD1. Germline CDR1 is SEHNR and CDR2 is FQNEAQ (reference sequence). CDR3 length: 15 amino acids. The CDR3 region is CAGRLGTGATGELFF. CDR3 bases: TGTGCCGGCAGGTTGGGGACAGGGGCCACCGGGGAGCTGTTTTTT.

The chain recombines TRBV28 with TRBJ2-1; possible D gene TRBD2, 6 bases. Germline CDR1 is MDHEN and CDR2 is SYDVKM. V lost 4 bases and J 7 bases, leaving 11 bases between the germline ends. The CDR3 contains 13 residues. CDR3 in amino acids: CASSSGLRNEQFF. CDR3 nucleotides: TGTGCCAGCAGTTCGGGACTTCGGAATGAGCAGTTCTTC.

This clone was observed a few times. The rearrangement joins TRBV5-1 to TRBJ2-1; 11 nucleotides agree with TRBD2. The CDR3 has 16 amino acids. Germline-derived CDR1 and CDR2 are SGHRS and YFSETQ. Unmatched junction bases numbered 7, after V lost 4 bases and J lost 4 bases. The CDR3 spells CASSPGTSGGYNEQFF. CDR3 DNA: TGCGCCAGCAGCCCGGGGACTAGCGGAGGGTACAATGAGCAGTTCTTC.

This clone was found a few times. Other DNA sequences in this specimen translate into the identical CDR3. The CDR3 coding sequence is TGCAGCGTTCTGGAAGCGGTTTACAATGAGCAGTTCTTC. Protein sequence: CSVLEAVYNEQFF. The rearrangement uses TRBV29-1 and TRBJ2-1; possible D gene TRBD2, 5 bases. The CDR3 spans 13 residues. V was trimmed by 5 bases and J by 4 bases, leaving 12 bases between them. Germline CDR1 SQVTM, CDR2 ANQGSEA.

This rearrangement joins TRBV7-2 to TRBJ2-3, with D maybe TRBD2 (5 bases). The CDR3 loop spans 17 amino acids. The V and J ends lost 5 bases and 3 bases respectively, with 21 bases between them. The V gene's germline CDR1 is SGHTA and CDR2 FQGNSA. The CDR3 nucleotides read TGTGCCAGCAGCCCGACTCGGACTGGTCGGGGTACAGATACGCAGTATTTT. Its translation is CASSPTRTGRGTDTQYF.

This clone was seen only once. The chain employs TRBV6-5 and TRBJ2-3; D tentatively reads TRBD1 or TRBD2 (5 bases each). Trimming removed 5 bases from V and 10 bases from J, with 19 bases in between. The length of the CDR3 is 14 residues. Germline V gene lookup returns CDR1 MNHEY and CDR2 SVGAGI. The CDR3 loop reads CASSRDPLLQAQYF. CDR3 sequence (DNA): TGTGCCAGCAGTCGGGACCCCCTCCTCCAGGCGCAGTATTTT.

This chain uses TRBV5-5 with TRBJ1-1; TRBD1 matches 9 bases. CDR1 and CDR2 from the germline V gene are SGHKS and YYEKEE (reference sequence). Trimming took 4 bases from V and 4 from J; bases not matched to a gene: 5. CDR3 length equals 14 residues. The CDR3 nucleotides are TGTGCCAGCAGCCAGCGGGACAGGGCCACTGAAGCTTTCTTT. Amino acids: CASSQRDRATEAFF.

V gene TRBV15 combines with J gene TRBJ2-7; D is uncertain. The CDR3 is made up of 15 amino acids. V lost 1 base to trimming and J lost 0 bases, with 10 bases between them. CDR1 and CDR2 (germline): LNHNV, YYDKDF (reference sequence). CDR3 sequence: CATSRGGRTSYEQYF. DNA of the CDR3: TGTGCCACCAGCAGAGGAGGCAGGACCTCCTACGAGCAGTACTTC.

This clone has at least ten counts. The chain combines TRBV7-3 with TRBJ2-3; D not certain. The CDR3 contains 13 residues. Trimming removed 0 bases at V and 5 bases at J, with 6 bases between. Looked up from germline, CDR1 is SGHTA and CDR2 is FQGTGA. CDR3 region: CASSLTPGDTQYF. CDR3 in DNA: TGTGCCAGCAGCTTAACACCCGGAGATACGCAGTATTTT.

CDR3 protein: CASIRTGSSFTEAFF. CDR3 coding DNA: TGTGCCAGCATTCGGACAGGTTCTTCCTTCACTGAAGCTTTCTTT. V is TRBV6-6 and J is TRBJ1-1; 7 bases line up with TRBD1. Germline trimming cut 7 bases from V and 4 bases from J; bases unmatched to any gene: 12. CDR1 MNHNY and CDR2 SVGAGI come from the germline V gene (reference sequence). The CDR3 has 15 amino acids.

This clone appeared once. The genes are TRBV27 and TRBJ2-3; 11 bases are shared with TRBD2. Germline CDR1 is MNHEY and CDR2 is SMNVEV (reference sequence). CDR3 size: 14 residues. V was clipped by 8 bases and J by 1 base; unmatched bases: 2. DNA for the CDR3: TGTGCCAGCCAGACTAGCGGGGGCACAGATACGCAGTATTTT. Translated: CASQTSGGTDTQYF.

This clone was observed a single time. The V and J genes are TRBV4-1 and TRBJ2-1; 8 positions match TRBD2. V lost 1 base and J lost 8; bases outside the gene matches: 7. The CDR3 runs 15 residues. CDR1 MGHRA and CDR2 YSYEKL come from the germline V gene. The CDR3 is CASSQASGSGDEQFF. The CDR3, as DNA: TGCGCCAGCAGCCAAGCAAGCGGGAGCGGGGATGAGCAGTTCTTC.